This TCR beta chain was identified during a study of metastatic and nonmetastatic thyroid tumors. Every patient was untreated before thyroid surgery. Study-wide results and limits: It was reported that TCR beta diversity was significantly higher in malignant thyroid tumors than benign nodules, in blood and tumor.

This clone was counted only a few times. The antigen is undetermined. A much bigger clone sits one base away, suggesting this may be a read error. This CDR3 is also generated by other DNA sequences in the sample. Authors' processing steps: To classify distant metastasis in papillary thyroid cancer, a model was built from CDR3 differences across clinicopathological groups. TCRdb reprocessed the PCR reads via MiXCR. The V and J calls were determined by TCRdb, not by the authors. This table has approximately 16,000 clones, 25% to 30% appearing once. Sequencing was done on a sample of tumor tissue. This TCR was recovered from a male donor with papillary thyroid cancer or a benign thyroid nodule (not recorded which). Some clones in this sample may be carry-over from other donors' samples.

The CDR3 nucleotides read TGTGCCAGTAGCTTGGTTCCGGTTGGGACTGAAGCTTTCTTT. Protein sequence: CASSLVPVGTEAFF. This rearrangement joins TRBV5-6 to TRBJ1-1; D gene uncertain. CDR1 is SGHDT, CDR2 YYEEEE, per germline. The CDR3 sequence is 14 residues long.